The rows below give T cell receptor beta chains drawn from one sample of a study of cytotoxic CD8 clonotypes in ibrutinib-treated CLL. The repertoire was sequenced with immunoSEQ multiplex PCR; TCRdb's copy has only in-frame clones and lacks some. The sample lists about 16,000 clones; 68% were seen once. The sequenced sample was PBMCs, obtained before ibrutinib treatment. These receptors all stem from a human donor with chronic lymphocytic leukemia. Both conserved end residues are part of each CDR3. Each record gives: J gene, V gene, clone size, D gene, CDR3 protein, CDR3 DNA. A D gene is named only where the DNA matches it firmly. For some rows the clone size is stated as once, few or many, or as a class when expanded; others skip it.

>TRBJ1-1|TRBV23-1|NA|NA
CASSQDGKNTEAFF
TGCGCCAGCAGCCAAGACGGGAAGAACACTGAAGCTTTCTTT
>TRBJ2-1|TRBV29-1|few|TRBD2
CSVPSSGQANEQFF
TGCAGCGTTCCGTCTAGCGGGCAGGCCAATGAGCAGTTCTTC
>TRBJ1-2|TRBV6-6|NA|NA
CASRPQAIYGYTF
TGTGCCAGCAGACCCCAGGCGATATATGGCTACACCTTC
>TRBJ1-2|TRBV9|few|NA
CASSAGYTF
TGTGCCAGCAGCGCCGGCTACACCTTC
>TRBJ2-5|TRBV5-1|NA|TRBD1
CASSSTGLTQETQYF
TGCGCCAGCAGCTCGACAGGGCTCACTCAAGAGACCCAGTACTTC
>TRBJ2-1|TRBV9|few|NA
CASSVPEEYESSYNEQFF
TGTGCCAGCAGCGTTCCAGAAGAATATGAAAGCTCCTACAATGAGCAGTTCTTC
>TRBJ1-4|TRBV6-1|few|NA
CASSQLGRNEKLFF
TGTGCCAGCAGTCAACTAGGACGGAATGAAAAACTGTTTTTT
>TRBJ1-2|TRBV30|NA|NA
CAWRPSDPGYTF
TGTGCCTGGAGACCCAGCGACCCCGGCTACACCTTC
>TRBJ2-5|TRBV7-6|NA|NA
CASSPLTETQYF
TGTGCCAGCAGCCCCTTAACCGAGACCCAGTACTTC
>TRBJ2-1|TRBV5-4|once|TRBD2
CASSRSGGAKSSYNEQFF
TGTGCCAGCAGCCGAAGCGGGGGGGCCAAAAGCTCCTACAATGAGCAGTTCTTC
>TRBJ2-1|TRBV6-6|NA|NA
CASAGANEQFF
TGTGCCAGCGCGGGGGCAAATGAGCAGTTCTTC
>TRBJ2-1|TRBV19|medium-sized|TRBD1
CASRSGTGGNEQFF
TGTGCCAGTAGATCCGGGACAGGGGGCAATGAGCAGTTCTTC
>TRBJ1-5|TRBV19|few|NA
CASRTLRDYSNQPQHF
TGTGCCAGTAGAACGCTGAGAGACTATAGCAATCAGCCCCAGCATTTT
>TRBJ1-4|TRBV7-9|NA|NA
CASSLAETNEKLFF
TGTGCCAGCAGCTTAGCTGAAACTAATGAAAAACTGTTTTTT
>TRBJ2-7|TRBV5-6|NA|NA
CASSLDRNPLYEQYF
TGTGCCAGCAGCTTGGACAGGAATCCGCTCTACGAGCAGTACTTC
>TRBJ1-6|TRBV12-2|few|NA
CASRLSGQENNSPLHF
TGTGCAAGTCGCCTATCGGGACAGGAAAATAATTCACCCCTCCACTTT
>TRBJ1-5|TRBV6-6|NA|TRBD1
CASSFAGGLHQPQHF
TGTGCCAGCAGTTTCGCAGGGGGCCTCCATCAGCCCCAGCATTTT
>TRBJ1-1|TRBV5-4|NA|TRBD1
CASSLGGSDTEAFF
TGTGCCAGCAGCTTAGGGGGCTCGGACACTGAAGCTTTCTTT
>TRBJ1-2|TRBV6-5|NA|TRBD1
CASSPRDRLFGGYTF
TGTGCCAGCAGTCCCCGGGACAGATTGTTTGGCGGCTACACCTTC
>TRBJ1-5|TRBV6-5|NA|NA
CASSYSTTNQPQHF
TGTGCCAGCAGTTACTCAACCACCAATCAGCCCCAGCATTTT
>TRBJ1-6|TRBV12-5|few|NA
CASGLASLESSPLHF
TGTGCTAGTGGTTTGGCCTCGCTAGAGAGTTCACCCCTCCACTTT
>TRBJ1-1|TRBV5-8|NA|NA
CASSLARGEAFF
TGTGCCAGCAGCTTGGCGCGGGGCGAAGCTTTCTTT
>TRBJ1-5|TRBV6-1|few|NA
CASSEARGSEGNQPQHF
TGTGCCAGCAGTGAAGCGAGGGGCAGCGAGGGTAATCAGCCCCAGCATTTT
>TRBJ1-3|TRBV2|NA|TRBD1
CASSSGQLTSGNTIYF
TGTGCCAGCAGTTCGGGACAGCTTACCTCTGGAAACACCATATATTTT
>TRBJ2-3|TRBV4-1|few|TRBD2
CASSLQLAGGPGDTQYF
TGCGCCAGCAGCCTTCAATTAGCGGGGGGGCCAGGAGATACGCAGTATTTT
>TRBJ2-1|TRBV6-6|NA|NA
CASSSPRKGVNEQFF
TGTGCCAGCAGCAGCCCCCGTAAAGGCGTGAATGAGCAGTTCTTC
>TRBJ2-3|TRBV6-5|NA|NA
CASSYQGGTDTQYF
TGTGCCAGCAGTTACCAAGGTGGGACAGATACGCAGTATTTT
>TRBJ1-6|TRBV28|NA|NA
CASSFWAGHSPLHF
TGTGCCAGCAGTTTTTGGGCCGGCCATTCACCCCTCCACTTT
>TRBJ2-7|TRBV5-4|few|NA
CASSLKGLAPSYEQYF
TGTGCCAGCAGCTTGAAGGGACTTGCGCCCTCCTACGAGCAGTACTTC
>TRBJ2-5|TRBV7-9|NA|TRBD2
CASSYWASGEETQYF
TGTGCCAGCAGTTACTGGGCTAGCGGGGAAGAGACCCAGTACTTC
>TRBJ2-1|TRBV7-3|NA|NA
CASSVGSSYNEQFF
TGTGCCAGCAGCGTCGGGAGCTCCTACAATGAGCAGTTCTTC
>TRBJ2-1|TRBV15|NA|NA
CATSREIDGNEQFF
TGTGCCACCAGCAGAGAAATTGACGGCAATGAGCAGTTCTTC
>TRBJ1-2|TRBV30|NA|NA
CASNPPGRSFYYGYTF
TGTGCCTCCAATCCGCCGGGACGGTCGTTTTACTATGGCTACACCTTC